The clone carrying this TCR beta chain was seen once. Its target is unknown. The source of the sample is a study of cytomegalovirus exposure and HLA in healthy donors. The CDR3 loop spans 16 amino acids. V was clipped by 5 bases and J by 4 bases; unmatched bases: 12. The germline gives CDR1 LNHDA, CDR2 SQIVND (reference sequence). PCR was performed using 60 Vbeta and 13 Jbeta primers. Profiling relied on immunoSEQ multiplex PCR, and the TCRdb table lists in-frame clones only, not all of them. Among approximately 75,000 clones, more than 65% were seen once, and the ten largest hold approximately 17%. Whole-study findings and limits: Researchers reported from a later analysis that most CMV-associated TCR beta chains appeared HLA-restricted. A later analysis, which compared TCR beta chains of equal frequency, found the HLA-associated ones more clonally expanded.

Material: PBMCs. This receptor was taken from a man between 65 and 80 years old in good health and CMV-seropositive. V and J are TRBV19 and TRBJ2-5; 8 bases agree with TRBD1. Here the CDR3 DNA reads TGTGCCAGTAGTGAACAGGGGGTACGGTATAGAGAGACCCAGTACTTC. Its translation is CASSEQGVRYRETQYF. Complete variable domain (other parts from reference TRBV19 and TRBJ2-5): DGGITQSPKYLFRKEGQNVTLSCEQNLNHDAMYWYRQDPGQGLRLIYYSQIVNDFQKGDIAEGYSVSREKKESFPLTVTSAQKNPTAFYLCASSEQGVRYRETQYFGPGTRLLVL.